This T cell receptor (beta chain) emerged from a study of cytomegalovirus exposure and HLA in healthy donors. Study-wide points: An Asian-associated ancestry cluster reportedly showed fewer N-insertions than the approximately 620-donor mean in a later analysis. Per a prior analysis, the majority of TCR beta V segments were productive roughly 87% or roughly 30% of the time.

A remark on this clone: Its specificity is not known.

The CDR3 length is 15 residues. V gave up 5 bases and J gave up 2 bases, with 16 bases separating them. Germline loops: CDR1 MNHNS, CDR2 SASEGT. 60 Vbeta and 13 Jbeta primers were used in PCR. Produced via immunoSEQ multiplex PCR; TCRdb's table is partial and in-frame only. Among fewer than 120,000 clones, about three quarters were seen once, and the ten largest hold roughly 2.9%. Everyone who donated was a healthy bone marrow donor. The chain combines TRBV6-1 with TRBJ2-7, with D perhaps TRBD1 (6 bases). The specimen sequenced was PBMCs. The sequence came from a woman between 55 and 75 years old in good health and CMV-seropositive. As DNA, the CDR3 is TGTGCCAGCAGTTCTACAGGGTACGCTGCCTACGAGCAGTACTTC. Translating it yields CASSSTGYAAYEQYF.